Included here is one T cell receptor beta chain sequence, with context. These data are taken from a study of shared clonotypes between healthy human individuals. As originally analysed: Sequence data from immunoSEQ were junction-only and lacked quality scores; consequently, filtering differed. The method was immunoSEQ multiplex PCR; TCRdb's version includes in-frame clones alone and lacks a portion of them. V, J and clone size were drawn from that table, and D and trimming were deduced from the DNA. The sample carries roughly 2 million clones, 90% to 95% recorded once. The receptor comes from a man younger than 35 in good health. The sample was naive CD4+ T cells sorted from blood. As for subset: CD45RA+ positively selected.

The CDR3 spells CASSRQKNTEAFF. CDR3 DNA: TGTGCCAGCAGCCGACAGAAGAACACTGAAGCTTTCTTT. The chain uses TRBV7-3 and TRBJ1-1, with D maybe TRBD1 (5 bases). The V and J ends lost 5 bases and 1 base respectively, with 8 bases between them. CDR1 and CDR2 (germline): SGHTA, FQGTGA. This CDR3 comprises 13 residues. The full variable domain, its missing parts supplied by reference TRBV7-3 and TRBJ1-1, is GAGVSQTPSNKVTEKGKYVELRCDPISGHTALYWYRQSLGQGPEFLIYFQGTGAADDSGLPNDRFFAVRPEGSVSTLKIQRTERGDSAVYLCASSRQKNTEAFFGQGTRLTVV.